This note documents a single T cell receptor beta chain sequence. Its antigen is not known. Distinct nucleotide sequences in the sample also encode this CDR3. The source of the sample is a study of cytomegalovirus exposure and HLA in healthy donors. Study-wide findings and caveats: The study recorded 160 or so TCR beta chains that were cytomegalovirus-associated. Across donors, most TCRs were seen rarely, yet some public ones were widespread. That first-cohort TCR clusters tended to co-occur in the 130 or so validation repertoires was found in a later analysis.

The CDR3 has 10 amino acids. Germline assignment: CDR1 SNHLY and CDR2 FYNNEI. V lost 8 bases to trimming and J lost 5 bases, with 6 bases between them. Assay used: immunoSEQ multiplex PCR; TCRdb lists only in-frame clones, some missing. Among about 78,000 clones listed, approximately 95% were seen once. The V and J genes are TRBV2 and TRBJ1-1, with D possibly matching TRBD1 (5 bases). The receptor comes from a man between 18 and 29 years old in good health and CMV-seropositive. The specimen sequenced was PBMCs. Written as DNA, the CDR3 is TGTGCCAGCGCAGGGACTGAAGCTTTCTTT. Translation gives CASAGTEAFF.